Below are 32 T cell receptor beta chains sequenced from a single sample in a study of HIV-infected patients and healthy controls. The repertoire came from unfractionated whole blood and reflected all unsorted peripheral T cells. Reverse transcription used around 500 ng RNA and constant-region primers for alpha and beta. Alpha and beta chain libraries were made separately by chain-specific third strand synthesis with multiplexing indices. TCRdb re-called the 5' RACE reads with MiXCR, one entry per CDR3 protein. The sample has tens of thousands of distinct CDR3 sequences; 8% to 10% are singletons. The sequencing sample was made of blood. The source of these receptors is an adult in good health.

This clonotype was recorded at least ten times. The chain recombines TRBV12-3 or TRBV12-4 with TRBJ2-1; D could derive from TRBD1 or TRBD2 (6 bases each). V shed 5 bases and J shed 3 bases, with 14 bases lying between them. The CDR3 length is 15 residues. The CDR3 nucleotides are TGTGCCAGCAGTCCTGGGGGGCTTCTCTACAATGAGCAGTTCTTC. Translation: CASSPGGLLYNEQFF.

This clonotype was detected ten times or more. The rearrangement links TRBV12-3 or TRBV12-4 to TRBJ1-5; tentative D call: TRBD1 (5 bases). V was pared by 3 bases and J by 5 bases, with 11 bases between. The CDR3 spans 14 residues. CDR3: CASSFYRRYQPQHF. DNA for the CDR3: TGTGCCAGCAGTTTTTACAGGCGATATCAGCCCCAGCATTTT.

Many counts were recorded for this clonotype. The chain joins TRBV29-1 to TRBJ2-5; 9 nucleotides line up with TRBD2. Germline CDR1 SQVTM, CDR2 ANQGSEA. Germline trimming cut 5 bases from V and 2 bases from J; bases unmatched to any gene: 9. The CDR3 spans 15 residues. As DNA, the CDR3 is TGCAGCGTTTGGCTAGCGGGGTTTTCACAAGAGACCCAGTACTTC. Translated: CSVWLAGFSQETQYF.

The J gene is TRBJ2-5, the V gene TRBV5-6; D not certain. The CDR3 contains 13 residues. The germline V gene encodes CDR1 SGHDT and CDR2 YYEEEE. V was trimmed by 6 bases and J by 0 bases, leaving 9 bases between them. CDR3 sequence (DNA): TGTGCCAGCATCCCCCGGGACCAAGAGACCCAGTACTTC. It encodes CASIPRDQETQYF.

This clonotype was counted at least ten times. This chain connects TRBV29-1 to TRBJ1-1; maybe TRBD1 (5 bases). The CDR3 is 13 residues long. Germline CDR1 SQVTM, CDR2 ANQGSEA. The ends were cut back, 3 bases at V and 3 bases at J, with 11 bases in the middle. CDR3 coding DNA: TGCAGCGTTGAGGAGGGAGGGGACACTGAAGCTTTCTTT. Translation gives CSVEEGGDTEAFF.

This clonotype came up many times. This chain connects TRBV19 to TRBJ1-6, with D perhaps TRBD1 (5 bases). The CDR3 totals 16 residues. CDR1 is LNHDA, CDR2 SQIVND, per germline (reference sequence). V was pared by 0 bases and J by 7 bases, with 13 bases between. The CDR3 sequence: CASSIDRRGLNSPLHF. The CDR3 DNA reads TGTGCCAGTAGTATAGATCGGAGGGGTCTGAATTCACCCCTCCACTTT.

This clonotype occurred many times. The genes are TRBV29-1 and TRBJ1-1; D uncertain. Germline CDR1 is SQVTM and CDR2 is ANQGSEA. The CDR3 runs to 14 residues. The V and J ends lost 8 bases and 4 bases respectively, with 20 bases between them. The CDR3: CSTLATPDATEAFF. CDR3 nucleotides: TGCAGCACCCTCGCGACTCCTGACGCCACTGAAGCTTTCTTT.

This clonotype has more than one count but fewer than ten. V gene TRBV28 combines with J gene TRBJ2-2; possible D gene TRBD1, 6 bases. Deletions cut 8 bases from V and 7 bases from J, with 17 bases between. This CDR3 is 14 amino acids long. Germline-derived CDR1 and CDR2 are MDHEN and SYDVKM. In DNA, the CDR3 is TGTGCCAGCTATACAGGGTTGAAGGACGGGGAGCTGTTTTTT. This gives the protein CASYTGLKDGELFF.

This clonotype was counted at least ten times. The chain couples TRBV5-8 to TRBJ1-2, with D tentatively TRBD1 (6 bases). Germline assignment: CDR1 SGHTS and CDR2 YDEGEE. The CDR3 length is 15 residues. Trimming pared 4 bases from V and 5 bases from J, leaving 18 bases between. In DNA form, the CDR3 reads TGTGCCAGCAGCCGAGTCGCGCAGGGGCGGTATGGCTACACCTTC. It specifies CASSRVAQGRYGYTF. Supplemented by reference TRBV5-8 and TRBJ1-2, the full variable domain reads EAGVTQSPTHLIKTRGQQATLRCSPISGHTSVYWYQQALGLGLQFLLWYDEGEERNRGNFPPRFSGRQFPNYSSELNVNALELEDSALYLCASSRVAQGRYGYTFGSGTRLTVV.

By share of the sample, this clonotype is medium-sized. The chain carries TRBV4-2 and TRBJ2-7; 9 nucleotides align to TRBD2. The CDR3 loop spans 16 amino acids. CDR1 LGHNA and CDR2 YNFKEQ come from the germline V gene. After removal of 0 bases from V and 5 bases from J, the junction contained 8 bases not matched to a gene. CDR3 in amino acids: CASSQDRPSGVDEQYF. In DNA form, the CDR3 reads TGTGCCAGCAGCCAAGATCGGCCTAGCGGGGTCGACGAGCAGTACTTC.

This clonotype was seen ten or more times. The chain has TRBV7-3 and TRBJ2-3; 14 bases agree with TRBD2. The germline V gene encodes CDR1 SGHTA and CDR2 FQGTGA. V dropped 1 base and J dropped 3; count of bases not matched to a gene: 9. The CDR3 sequence is 19 residues long. As DNA, the CDR3 is TGTGCCAGCAGCTTAATGCCGGTGACTAGCGGGGGGGATACAGATACGCAGTATTTT. Translation gives CASSLMPVTSGGDTDTQYF.

This clonotype has a handful of counts. In DNA form, the CDR3 reads TGTGCCAGCAGCAAAGGACAGGGACTCGGCACAGATACGCAGTATTTT. Amino acid sequence: CASSKGQGLGTDTQYF. V usage is TRBV9 and J usage is TRBJ2-3; 8 nucleotides match TRBD1. CDR3 length: 16 residues. The germline gives CDR1 SGDLS, CDR2 YYNGEE. J gave up 1 base and V 4 bases, and 8 bases lay outside the gene matches. The full variable domain, completed using reference TRBV9 and TRBJ2-3, is DSGVTQTPKHLITATGQRVTLRCSPRSGDLSVYWYQQSLDQGLQFLIQYYNGEERAKGNILERFSAQQFPDLHSELNLSSLELGDSALYFCASSKGQGLGTDTQYFGPGTRLTVL.

The rearrangement links TRBV5-1 to TRBJ2-2; 9 bases are a match to TRBD1. This CDR3 is built from 17 residues. Germline lookup yields CDR1 SGHRS and CDR2 YFSETQ. With V trimmed by 4 bases and J by 4 bases, 11 bases remained unmatched. The CDR3 sequence: CASSGEQGAAGTGELFF. Here the CDR3 DNA reads TGCGCCAGCAGCGGCGAACAGGGGGCAGCCGGCACCGGGGAGCTGTTTTTT.

This chain joins TRBV3-1 and TRBJ2-3, with a weak D call TRBD2 (5 bases). V gave up 1 base and J gave up 2 bases, with 10 bases separating them. The CDR3 runs 15 residues. Germline-derived CDR1 and CDR2 are LGHDT and YNNKEL (reference sequence). CDR3: CASSQGRFATDTQYF. CDR3 in DNA: TGTGCCAGCAGCCAAGGGAGGTTCGCCACAGATACGCAGTATTTT.

This clonotype was seen only a few times. The chain joins TRBV25-1 to TRBJ2-2; D gene uncertain. The germline V and J ends were trimmed by 5 bases and 2 bases, with 9 bases remaining between them. This CDR3 contains 14 residues. CDR1 and CDR2 (germline): MGHDK, SYGVNS. CDR3 nucleotides: TGTGCCAGCAGTAGAGCCGCCAACACCGGGGAGCTGTTTTTT. It translates to CASSRAANTGELFF. The full variable domain, its missing parts supplied by reference TRBV25-1 and TRBJ2-2, is EADIYQTPRYLVIGTGKKITLECSQTMGHDKMYWYQQDPGMELHLIHYSYGVNSTEKGDLSSESTVSRIRTEHFPLTLESARPSHTSQYLCASSRAANTGELFFGEGSRLTVL.

There are many counts of this clonotype. The V gene is TRBV19, the J gene TRBJ1-2; the D gene is possibly TRBD1 (6 bases). The ends were cut back, 5 bases at V and 8 bases at J, with 12 bases in the middle. The CDR3 consists of 12 residues. Germline CDR1 reads LNHDA; CDR2 reads SQIVND (reference sequence). In DNA form, the CDR3 reads TGTGCCAGTAGTTCATCAGGGGTCGGCTACACCTTC. This codes for CASSSSGVGYTF.

Many counts were recorded for this clonotype. CDR3 amino acids: CASSPGQHLYGYTF. The CDR3 DNA follows: TGTGCCAGCAGTCCAGGACAACACCTCTATGGCTACACCTTC. The chain employs TRBV6-5 and TRBJ1-2; tentatively, D is TRBD1 (5 bases). V gave up 5 bases and J gave up 4 bases, with 14 bases separating them. CDR1 MNHEY and CDR2 SVGAGI come from the germline V gene. The CDR3 totals 14 residues.

This clonotype was counted many times. The V and J genes are TRBV12-3 or TRBV12-4 and TRBJ2-5; 8 nucleotides match TRBD2. V lost 5 bases and J lost 5; bases outside the gene matches: 10. The CDR3 extends over 15 amino acids. The DNA of the CDR3 is TGTGCCAGCAGTAGCCGGGGGGGAGGCCAGGAGACCCAGTACTTC. It codes for CASSSRGGGQETQYF.

This clonotype was detected ten times or more. The J gene is TRBJ1-1, the V gene TRBV7-9; TRBD1 agrees at 7 bases. The CDR3 is 13 amino acids. Germline values: CDR1 SEHNR, CDR2 FQNEAQ (reference sequence). The V segment lost 6 bases and the J segment 3 bases; nucleotides outside the gene matches: 4. CDR3 bases: TGTGCCAGCAGAAGACAGGGACACACTGAAGCTTTCTTT. Translating it yields CASRRQGHTEAFF.

This clonotype was found many times. The chain couples TRBV27 to TRBJ1-5; D gene uncertain. Germline V gene sequence: CDR1 MNHEY, CDR2 SMNVEV (reference sequence). Trimming shortened V by 6 bases and J by 3 bases, and 6 bases separated the two germline ends. The CDR3 totals 12 residues. This CDR3 reads CASRGVNQPQHF. In nucleotides, the CDR3 is TGTGCCAGCAGGGGAGTCAATCAGCCCCAGCATTTT.

There are many counts of this clonotype. V usage is TRBV20-1 and J usage is TRBJ1-1; the D is unclear. The CDR3 sequence is 14 residues long. The V end lost 6 bases, the J end lost 1 base, and 15 bases lay between the germline ends. The germline gives CDR1 DFQATT, CDR2 SNEGSKA (reference sequence). The CDR3 sequence is CSASRLGPNTEAFF. For the CDR3, the DNA is TGCAGTGCCTCGCGGCTGGGTCCGAACACTGAAGCTTTCTTT.

There are a few counts of this clonotype. The chain carries TRBV2 and TRBJ1-2; possible D gene TRBD1, 5 bases. Deletions cut 8 bases from V and 3 bases from J, with 13 bases between. The germline V gene encodes CDR1 SNHLY and CDR2 FYNNEI. This CDR3 region has 13 residues. CDR3 DNA sequence: TGTGCCAGCCGGGACTCAAGCCACTATGGCTACACCTTC. Amino acid sequence: CASRDSSHYGYTF. The full variable domain, rest sourced from reference TRBV2 and TRBJ1-2, is EPEVTQTPSHQVTQMGQEVILRCVPISNHLYFYWYRQILGQKVEFLVSFYNNEISEKSEIFDDQFSVERPDGSNFTLKIRSTKLEDSAMYFCASRDSSHYGYTFGSGTRLTVV.

There are many counts of this clonotype. The V and J genes are TRBV6-2 or TRBV6-3 and TRBJ2-5; TRBD2 might be the D (6 bases). The CDR3 loop spans 15 amino acids. Deletions cut 2 bases from V and 2 bases from J, with 12 bases between. Looked up from germline, CDR1 is MNHEY and CDR2 is SVGEGT. The CDR3 DNA follows: TGTGCCAGCAGTTACGCCGGGACTCGACAAGAGACCCAGTACTTC. Protein: CASSYAGTRQETQYF.

There are many counts of this clonotype. This rearrangement joins TRBV12-3 or TRBV12-4 to TRBJ1-2; D possibly corresponds to TRBD1 (5 bases). The CDR3 loop spans 12 amino acids. Between the trimmed V and J ends, which lost 7 bases and 7 bases, there was a span of 13 bases. The CDR3 here is CASNPPQGGYTF. In DNA, the CDR3 is TGTGCCAGCAATCCGCCCCAGGGTGGCTACACCTTC.

This clonotype was counted only a few times. This sequence joins TRBV5-5 and TRBJ1-1; D unresolved. Germline CDR1 is SGHKS and CDR2 is YYEKEE (reference sequence). The length of the CDR3 is 12 residues. V lost 4 bases to trimming and J lost 5 bases, with 9 bases between them. The CDR3 region is CASSPRTTEAFF. The CDR3 DNA follows: TGTGCCAGCAGCCCACGGACGACTGAAGCTTTCTTT. Filled out from reference TRBV5-5 and TRBJ1-1, the complete variable domain reads DAGVTQSPTHLIKTRGQQVTLRCSPISGHKSVSWYQQVLGQGPQFIFQYYEKEERGRGNFPDRFSARQFPNYSSELNVNALLLGDSALYLCASSPRTTEAFFGQGTRLTVV.

The chain joins TRBV7-2 to TRBJ2-3, with a weak D call TRBD2 (5 bases). This CDR3 comprises 14 residues. V was clipped by 4 bases and J by 7 bases, with 15 bases between them. Germline V CDR1 and CDR2: SGHTA, FQGNSA. CDR3 coding DNA: TGTGCCAGCAGCTGGACTCTTGAGGATTATACGCAGTATTTT. It encodes CASSWTLEDYTQYF.

This clonotype was observed many times. This sequence joins TRBV7-6 and TRBJ2-5, with D hard to call. Germline CDR1 reads SGHVS; CDR2 reads FNYEAQ. The CDR3 extends over 15 amino acids. V was pared by 2 bases and J by 1 base, with 11 bases between. CDR3: CASSLTVLSQETQYF. Here the CDR3 DNA reads TGTGCCAGCAGCTTAACGGTCCTCTCCCAAGAGACCCAGTACTTC.

This clonotype was seen repeatedly, ten times or more. This sequence joins TRBV12-3 or TRBV12-4 and TRBJ1-5, with a tentative D call TRBD1 (6 bases). The CDR3 has 14 residues. Trimming shortened V by 6 bases and J by 7 bases, and 16 bases separated the two germline ends. CDR3 residues: CASRDTGSSQPQHF. Here the CDR3 DNA reads TGTGCCAGCAGGGATACAGGGTCCAGCCAGCCCCAGCATTTT.

This clonotype was detected many times. The chain links TRBV11-2 to TRBJ2-1, with D unclear. The V gene's germline CDR1 is SGHAT and CDR2 FQNNGV. Between the trimmed V and J ends, which lost 5 bases and 8 bases, there was a span of 13 bases. CDR3 length: 13 amino acids. The CDR3 nucleotides read TGTGCCAGCAGCCGCAATCAATGGGATGAGCAGTTCTTC. This translates into CASSRNQWDEQFF. Using reference TRBV11-2 and TRBJ2-1 for the parts outside the CDR3, the full variable domain is EAGVAQSPRYKIIEKRQSVAFWCNPISGHATLYWYQQILGQGPKLLIQFQNNGVVDDSQLPKDRFSAERLKGVDSTLKIQPAKLEDSAVYLCASSRNQWDEQFFGPGTRLTVL.

This clonotype came up many times. The chain employs TRBV4-1 and TRBJ2-4; 8 bases align to TRBD1. Germline CDR1 is MGHRA and CDR2 is YSYEKL. This CDR3 comprises 22 residues. Trimming cost V 0 bases and J 0 bases; bases outside gene matches: 19. The CDR3 DNA follows: TGCGCCAGCAGCCAAGAACACCCCTTGGGACAGGCCCCATTCGTAGCCAAAAACATTCAGTACTTC. This encodes CASSQEHPLGQAPFVAKNIQYF.

The sample holds many counts of this clonotype. CDR3 coding DNA: TGTGCCAGCAGCCAAGCACGGGGAGTCGGAAACACCATATATTTT. Translation gives CASSQARGVGNTIYF. The rearrangement joins TRBV4-2 to TRBJ1-3; D gene unclear. From germline, CDR1 is LGHNA and CDR2 YNFKEQ. The V gene lost 1 base and the J gene lost 4 bases, with 11 bases spanning the gap. The CDR3 runs 15 residues.

V usage is TRBV12-3 or TRBV12-4 and J usage is TRBJ2-3, with D unresolved. CDR3 length: 11 amino acids. V was cut by 3 bases and J by 6 bases, with 4 bases left in between. The CDR3 nucleotides read TGTGCCAGCAGTTTTGGCGATACGCAGTATTTT. This translates into CASSFGDTQYF.